The 15 T cell receptor beta chains listed next were all sequenced from one sample in a study of PD-1 blockade in classical Hodgkin lymphoma. Here immunoSEQ multiplex PCR was the method, and the copy in TCRdb shows in-frame clones only, minus some. This sample has about 110,000 clones, with about 88% found just once. Every patient was affected by relapse after autologous stem cell transplantation, while exposure to brentuximab vedotin was not uniform. Sequencing was performed on peripheral blood mononuclear cells (PBMCs), taken before the second cycle of nivolumab. All receptors come from a human donor with classical Hodgkin lymphoma.

This chain connects TRBV5-1 to TRBJ2-5; D ambiguous. The CDR3 has 11 amino acids. CDR1 and CDR2 from the germline V gene are SGHRS and YFSETQ. V shed 1 base and J shed 5 bases, with 3 bases lying between them. In DNA form, the CDR3 reads TGCGCCAGCAGCTTGTCGGAGACCCAGTACTTC. This encodes CASSLSETQYF.

V and J are TRBV14 and TRBJ2-7, with 7 nucleotides matching TRBD1. The V gene end was trimmed by 6 bases and the J gene end by 0 bases; junction bases not matched to a gene: 5. Per germline, CDR1 SGHDN and CDR2 FVKESK. This CDR3 has 14 residues. DNA of the CDR3: TGTGCCAGCAGTCATAGACAGGGCTCCTACGAGCAGTACTTC. This sequence encodes CASSHRQGSYEQYF.

On this clone: The germline gene is not matched at one end of the junction; a read error may be the cause. The chain combines TRBV7-7 with TRBJ1-5; TRBD1 might be the D (5 bases). The germline gives CDR1 SSHAT, CDR2 FNYEAQ (reference sequence). The CDR3 runs 14 residues. The DNA of the CDR3 is TGTGCTAGCAACCTGTGGGGGTGGAATCAGCCCCAGCATTTT. Translation gives CASNLWGWNQPQHF.

This clone has a single count. The chain uses TRBV19 and TRBJ2-2, with D perhaps matching TRBD2 (6 bases). In germline, CDR1 is LNHDA, CDR2 SQIVND (reference sequence). The V and J ends lost 5 bases and 4 bases respectively, with 11 bases between them. This CDR3 comprises 14 residues. The CDR3 loop reads CASSDQGGTGELFF. CDR3 DNA: TGTGCCAGTAGTGATCAGGGAGGCACCGGGGAGCTGTTTTTT.

The V and J genes are TRBV27 and TRBJ2-7, with TRBD1 identical over 8 bases. There are 14 residues in the CDR3. Germline V gene lookup returns CDR1 MNHEY and CDR2 SMNVEV (reference sequence). J was trimmed by 7 bases and V by 5 bases; bases with no gene match: 10. As DNA, the CDR3 is TGTGCCAGCAGTCCCCGGACAGGGACGGGGGAGCAGTACTTC. This codes for CASSPRTGTGEQYF.

The chain uses TRBV15 and TRBJ1-5; D is unresolved. Germline V gene sequence: CDR1 LNHNV, CDR2 YYDKDF (reference sequence). The CDR3 runs 14 residues. With 3 bases removed from V and 7 bases from J, the gap between germline ends came to 13 bases. The CDR3 sequence: CATSRGPGSQPQHF. The CDR3 bases are TGTGCCACCAGCAGGGGCCCGGGGTCACAGCCCCAGCATTTT.

On this clone itself: Other DNA sequences of this sample code for an identical CDR3. The rearrangement joins TRBV6-5 to TRBJ1-3, with D perhaps TRBD1 (6 bases). The V end was cut by 6 bases, the J end by 2 bases, with 8 bases between. The CDR3 loop spans 13 amino acids. Looked up from germline, CDR1 is MNHEY and CDR2 is SVGAGI. The DNA of the CDR3 is TGTGCCAGCAGGGGGGGCCCTGGAAACACCATATATTTT. Encoded protein: CASRGGPGNTIYF.

This clone came up a few times. V and J are TRBV2 and TRBJ1-2; a weak D match, TRBD1 (5 bases). Germline assignment: CDR1 SNHLY and CDR2 FYNNEI. V lost 4 bases, J lost 6 bases, and 15 bases lay in between. This CDR3 region has 14 residues. In DNA, the CDR3 is TGTGCCAGCAGTGTCCGCAGGGAAGATCATGGCTACACCTTC. This gives the protein CASSVRREDHGYTF.

The rearrangement uses TRBV18 and TRBJ2-1, with a possible D match to TRBD1 (6 bases). The CDR3 runs to 14 residues. Germline V gene lookup returns CDR1 KGHSH and CDR2 LQKENI. V shed 3 bases and J shed 2 bases, with 8 bases lying between them. This CDR3 is CASSPQGTYNEQFF. The CDR3 DNA reads as TGTGCCAGCTCACCCCAGGGGACCTACAATGAGCAGTTCTTC.

Notes on this clone: At the DNA level, this CDR3 is encoded by other sequences in the same sample as well. The chain combines TRBV14 with TRBJ1-5; D gene ambiguous. This CDR3 region has 13 residues. Germline CDR1 is SGHDN and CDR2 is FVKESK. Trimming left V 1 base short and J 4 bases short, with 5 bases between. Here the CDR3 DNA reads TGTGCCAGCAGCCAAGCGACGAATCAGCCCCAGCATTTT. As protein: CASSQATNQPQHF.

The rearrangement uses TRBV9 and TRBJ2-7; D is uncertain. Trimming left V 0 bases short and J 3 bases short, with 13 bases between. Per germline, CDR1 SGDLS and CDR2 YYNGEE. CDR3 size: 15 residues. This chain's CDR3 is CASSVDPGPFYEQYF. CDR3 nucleotides: TGTGCCAGCAGCGTAGATCCCGGGCCTTTCTACGAGCAGTACTTC.

On this clone itself: Additional DNA sequences in this sample encode the identical CDR3. The chain links TRBV13 to TRBJ2-3; D may be TRBD2 (7 bases). Germline CDR1 and CDR2: PRHDT and FYEKMQ (reference sequence). The CDR3 runs to 14 residues. V was shortened by 6 bases and J by 4 bases, with 14 bases between the two germline ends. The CDR3 here is CASRFKGGADTQYF. The CDR3 nucleotides read TGTGCCAGCAGATTTAAAGGGGGGGCAGATACGCAGTATTTT. Together with reference TRBV13 and TRBJ2-3, the CDR3 gives the full variable domain: AAGVIQSPRHLIKEKRETATLKCYPIPRHDTVYWYQQGPGQDPQFLISFYEKMQSDKGSIPDRFSAQQFSDYHSELNMSSLELGDSALYFCASRFKGGADTQYFGPGTRLTVL.

The V and J genes are TRBV6-5 and TRBJ1-2; D gene unclear. Germline CDR1 reads MNHEY; CDR2 reads SVGAGI. This CDR3 has 13 residues. V was trimmed by 6 bases and J by 8 bases, leaving 16 bases between them. DNA of the CDR3: TGTGCCAGCAGCCCCGGAAATCCCGGGGGCTACACCTTC. It is translated as CASSPGNPGGYTF.

The CDR3 sequence: CASSLFSRGNTGELFF. In nucleotides, the CDR3 is TGTGCCAGCAGCTTATTTAGTAGGGGGAACACCGGGGAGCTGTTTTTT. The chain employs TRBV5-6 and TRBJ2-2; a possible D gene is TRBD1 (5 bases). The CDR3 covers 16 residues. Germline CDR1 SGHDT, CDR2 YYEEEE. V was clipped by 2 bases and J by 1 base, with 12 bases between them.

The chain joins TRBV7-6 to TRBJ1-1, with 8 bases aligning to TRBD1. CDR1 is SGHVS, CDR2 FNYEAQ, per germline. The J segment lost 5 bases and the V segment lost 2 bases, leaving 7 bases of the junction unmatched. The CDR3 covers 15 residues. The CDR3 DNA is TGTGCCAGCAGCTTATCATCCAGGGGGCAAACTGAAGCTTTCTTT. Encoded protein: CASSLSSRGQTEAFF.